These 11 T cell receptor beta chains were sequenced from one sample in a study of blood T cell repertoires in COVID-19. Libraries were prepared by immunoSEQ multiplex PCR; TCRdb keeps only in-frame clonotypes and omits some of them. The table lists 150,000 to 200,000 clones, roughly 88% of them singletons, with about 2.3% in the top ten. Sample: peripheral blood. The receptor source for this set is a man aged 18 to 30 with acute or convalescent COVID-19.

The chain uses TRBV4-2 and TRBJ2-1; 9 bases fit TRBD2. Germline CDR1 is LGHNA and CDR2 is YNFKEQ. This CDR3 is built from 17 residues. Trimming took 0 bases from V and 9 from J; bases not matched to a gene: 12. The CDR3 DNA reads TGTGCCAGCAGCCAAGATGATTTGGGGCGGGAGGGTCTTGAGCAGTTCTTC. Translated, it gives CASSQDDLGREGLEQFF.

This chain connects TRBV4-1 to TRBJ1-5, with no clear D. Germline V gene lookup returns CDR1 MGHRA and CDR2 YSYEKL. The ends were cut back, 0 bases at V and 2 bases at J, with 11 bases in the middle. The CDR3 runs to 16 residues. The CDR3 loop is CASSQDWSRGNQPQHF. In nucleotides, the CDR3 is TGCGCCAGCAGCCAAGATTGGTCGCGGGGCAATCAGCCCCAGCATTTT.

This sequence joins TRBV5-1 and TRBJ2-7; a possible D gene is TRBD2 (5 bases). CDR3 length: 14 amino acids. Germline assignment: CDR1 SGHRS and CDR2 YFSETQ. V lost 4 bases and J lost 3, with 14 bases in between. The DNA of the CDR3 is TGCGCCAGCAGCGGTAGGGAGAACGTCTACGAGCAGTACTTC. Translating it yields CASSGRENVYEQYF.

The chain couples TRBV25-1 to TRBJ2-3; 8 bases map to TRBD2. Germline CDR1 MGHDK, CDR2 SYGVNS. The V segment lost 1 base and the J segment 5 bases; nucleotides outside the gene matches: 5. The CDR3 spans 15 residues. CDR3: CASSESGGSGDTQYF. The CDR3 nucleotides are TGTGCCAGCAGTGAATCGGGGGGGAGTGGAGATACGCAGTATTTT. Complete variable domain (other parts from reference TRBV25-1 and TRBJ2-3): EADIYQTPRYLVIGTGKKITLECSQTMGHDKMYWYQQDPGMELHLIHYSYGVNSTEKGDLSSESTVSRIRTEHFPLTLESARPSHTSQYLCASSESGGSGDTQYFGPGTRLTVL.

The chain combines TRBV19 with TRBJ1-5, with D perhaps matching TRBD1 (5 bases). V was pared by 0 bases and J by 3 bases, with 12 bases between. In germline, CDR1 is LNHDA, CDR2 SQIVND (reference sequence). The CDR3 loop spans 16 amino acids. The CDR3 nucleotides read TGTGCCAGTAGTATAGATGCAGGGCGCCTCAATCAGCCCCAGCATTTT. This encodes CASSIDAGRLNQPQHF.

The chain's CDR3 is CASSRHVVDEAFF. Here the CDR3 DNA reads TGTGCCAGCAGCAGACATGTTGTCGATGAAGCTTTCTTT. This chain connects TRBV7-8 to TRBJ1-1; D remains unclear. CDR3 size: 13 residues. Trimming cost V 5 bases and J 7 bases, with 14 bases left between them. Looked up from germline, CDR1 is SGHVS and CDR2 is FQNEAQ.

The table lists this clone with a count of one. This CDR3 reads CASSPRTGMNTEAFF. The DNA of the CDR3 is TGTGCCAGCAGCCCTCGGACAGGGATGAACACTGAAGCTTTCTTT. The chain carries TRBV14 and TRBJ1-1; 8 nucleotides align to TRBD1. Germline CDR1 is SGHDN and CDR2 is FVKESK. There are 15 residues in the CDR3. Germline trimming cut 4 bases from V and 0 bases from J; bases unmatched to any gene: 4. The full variable domain, its missing parts supplied by reference TRBV14 and TRBJ1-1, is EAGVTQFPSHSVIEKGQTVTLRCDPISGHDNLYWYRRVMGKEIKFLLHFVKESKQDESGMPNNRFLAERTGGTYSTLKVQPAELEDSGVYFCASSPRTGMNTEAFFGQGTRLTVV.

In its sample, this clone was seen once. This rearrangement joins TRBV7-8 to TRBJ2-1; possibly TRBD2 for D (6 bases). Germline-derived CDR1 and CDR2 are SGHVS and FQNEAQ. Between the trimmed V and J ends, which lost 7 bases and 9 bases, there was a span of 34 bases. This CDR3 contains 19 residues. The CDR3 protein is CASIQVSRGIRGFISEQFF. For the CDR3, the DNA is TGTGCCAGCATCCAAGTCTCCCGCGGGATTAGAGGTTTTATCAGTGAGCAGTTCTTC.

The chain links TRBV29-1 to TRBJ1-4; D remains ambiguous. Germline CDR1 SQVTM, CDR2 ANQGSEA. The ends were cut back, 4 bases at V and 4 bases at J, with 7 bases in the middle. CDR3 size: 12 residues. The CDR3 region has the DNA TGCAGCGTTGGCAGCGTTAATGAAAAACTGTTTTTT. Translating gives CSVGSVNEKLFF.

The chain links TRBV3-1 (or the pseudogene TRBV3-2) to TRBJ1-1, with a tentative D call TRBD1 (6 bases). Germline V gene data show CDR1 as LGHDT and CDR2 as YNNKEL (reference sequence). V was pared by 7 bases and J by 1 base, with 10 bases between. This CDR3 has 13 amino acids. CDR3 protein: CASTPTGNTEAFF. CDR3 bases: TGTGCCAGCACCCCGACAGGGAACACTGAAGCTTTCTTT.

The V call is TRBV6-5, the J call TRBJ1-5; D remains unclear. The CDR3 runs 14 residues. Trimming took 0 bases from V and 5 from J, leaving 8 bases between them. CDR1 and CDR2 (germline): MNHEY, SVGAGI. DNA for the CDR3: TGTGCCAGCAGTTACTCGGGCGGGTATCAGCCCCAGCATTTT. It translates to CASSYSGGYQPQHF.